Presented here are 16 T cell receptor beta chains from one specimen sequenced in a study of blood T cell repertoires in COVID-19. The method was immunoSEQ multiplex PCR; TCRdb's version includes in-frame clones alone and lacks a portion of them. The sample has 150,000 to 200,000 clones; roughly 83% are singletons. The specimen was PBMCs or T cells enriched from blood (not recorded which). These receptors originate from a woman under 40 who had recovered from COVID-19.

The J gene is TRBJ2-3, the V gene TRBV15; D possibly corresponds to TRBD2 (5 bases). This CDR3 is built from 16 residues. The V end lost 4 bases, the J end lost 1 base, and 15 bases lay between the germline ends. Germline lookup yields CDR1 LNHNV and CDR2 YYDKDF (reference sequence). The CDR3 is CATSTTRGSGTDTQYF. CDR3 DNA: TGTGCCACCAGCACAACCCGGGGTAGCGGCACAGATACGCAGTATTTT.

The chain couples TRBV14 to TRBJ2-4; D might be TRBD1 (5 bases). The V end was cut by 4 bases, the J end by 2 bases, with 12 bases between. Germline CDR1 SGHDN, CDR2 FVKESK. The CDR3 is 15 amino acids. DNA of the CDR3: TGTGCCAGCAGCCTAAGTAGGGGTACCAAAAACATTCAGTACTTC. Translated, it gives CASSLSRGTKNIQYF. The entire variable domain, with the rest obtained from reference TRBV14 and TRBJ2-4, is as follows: EAGVTQFPSHSVIEKGQTVTLRCDPISGHDNLYWYRRVMGKEIKFLLHFVKESKQDESGMPNNRFLAERTGGTYSTLKVQPAELEDSGVYFCASSLSRGTKNIQYFGAGTRLSVL.

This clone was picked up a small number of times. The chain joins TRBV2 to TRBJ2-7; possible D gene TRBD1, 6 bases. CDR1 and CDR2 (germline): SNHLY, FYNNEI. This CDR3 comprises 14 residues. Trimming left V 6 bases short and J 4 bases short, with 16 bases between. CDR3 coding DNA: TGTGCCAGCAGGGGGGCTTGGAATCAGTACGAGCAGTACTTC. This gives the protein CASRGAWNQYEQYF.

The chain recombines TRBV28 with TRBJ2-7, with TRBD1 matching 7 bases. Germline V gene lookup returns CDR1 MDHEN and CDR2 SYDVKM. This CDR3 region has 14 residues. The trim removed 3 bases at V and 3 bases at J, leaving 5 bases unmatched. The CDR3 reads CASSLGQPNYEQYF. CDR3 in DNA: TGTGCCAGCAGTTTGGGACAGCCGAACTACGAGCAGTACTTC. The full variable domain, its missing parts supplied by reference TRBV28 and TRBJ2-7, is DVKVTQSSRYLVKRTGEKVFLECVQDMDHENMFWYRQDPGLGLRLIYFSYDVKMKEKGDIPEGYSVSREKKERFSLILESASTNQTSMYLCASSLGQPNYEQYFGPGTRLTVT.

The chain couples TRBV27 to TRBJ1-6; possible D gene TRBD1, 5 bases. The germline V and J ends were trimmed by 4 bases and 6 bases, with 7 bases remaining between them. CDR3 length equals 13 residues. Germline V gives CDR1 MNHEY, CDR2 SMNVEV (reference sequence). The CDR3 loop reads CASSSGFNSPLHF. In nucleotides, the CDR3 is TGTGCCAGCAGTTCAGGGTTTAATTCACCCCTCCACTTT.

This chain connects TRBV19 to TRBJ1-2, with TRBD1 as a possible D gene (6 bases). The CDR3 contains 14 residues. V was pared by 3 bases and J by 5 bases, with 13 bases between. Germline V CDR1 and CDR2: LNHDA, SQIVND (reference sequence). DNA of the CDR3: TGTGCCAGTAGTATTGCGGAAGGACAGTATGGCTACACCTTC. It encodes CASSIAEGQYGYTF.

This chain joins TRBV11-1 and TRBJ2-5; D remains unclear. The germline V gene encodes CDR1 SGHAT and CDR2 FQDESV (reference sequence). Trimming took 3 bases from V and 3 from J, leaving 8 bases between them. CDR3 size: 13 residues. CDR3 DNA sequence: TGTGCCAGCAGCTTTTCTAAAGAAGAGACCCAGTACTTC. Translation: CASSFSKEETQYF.

CDR3 residues: CASSPQQTGQAYEQYF. The CDR3 bases are TGTGCCAGCTCACCACAACAAACCGGACAGGCCTACGAGCAGTACTTC. The chain uses TRBV18 and TRBJ2-7; TRBD1 aligns across 7 bases. This CDR3 is built from 16 residues. The J segment lost 2 bases and the V segment lost 1 base, leaving 8 bases of the junction unmatched. CDR1 is KGHSH, CDR2 LQKENI, per germline.

The CDR3 spells CASSKTENTEAFF. The CDR3 DNA reads as TGTGCCAGCAGTAAGACAGAGAACACTGAAGCTTTCTTT. This rearrangement joins TRBV9 to TRBJ1-1; perhaps TRBD1 as D (5 bases). The CDR3 length is 13 residues. The germline V gene encodes CDR1 SGDLS and CDR2 YYNGEE. The V end was cut by 5 bases, the J end by 1 base, with 9 bases between.

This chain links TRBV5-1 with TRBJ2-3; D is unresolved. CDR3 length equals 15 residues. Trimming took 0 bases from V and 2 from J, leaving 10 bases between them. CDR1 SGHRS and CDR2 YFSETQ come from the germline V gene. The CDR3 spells CASSLDPTHTDTQYF. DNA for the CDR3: TGCGCCAGCAGCTTGGACCCAACACACACAGATACGCAGTATTTT.

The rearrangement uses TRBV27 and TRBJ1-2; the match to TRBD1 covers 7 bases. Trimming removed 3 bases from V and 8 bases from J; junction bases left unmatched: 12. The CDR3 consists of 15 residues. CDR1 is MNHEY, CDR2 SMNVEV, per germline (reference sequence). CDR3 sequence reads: CASSFTSGTAEGYTF. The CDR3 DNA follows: TGTGCCAGCAGTTTCACATCCGGGACAGCGGAGGGCTACACCTTC.

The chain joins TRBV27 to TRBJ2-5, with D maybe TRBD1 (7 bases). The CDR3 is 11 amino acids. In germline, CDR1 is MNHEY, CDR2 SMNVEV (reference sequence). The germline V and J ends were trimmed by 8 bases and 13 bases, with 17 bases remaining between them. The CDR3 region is CASRGGLATYF. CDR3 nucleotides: TGTGCCAGCCGAGGGGGCCTAGCGACGTACTTC.

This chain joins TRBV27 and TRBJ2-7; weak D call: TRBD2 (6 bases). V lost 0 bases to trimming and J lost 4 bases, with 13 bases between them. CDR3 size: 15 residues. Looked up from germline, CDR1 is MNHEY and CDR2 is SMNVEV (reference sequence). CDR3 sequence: CASSLSLVGTYEQYF. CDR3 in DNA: TGTGCCAGCAGTTTATCTTTAGTGGGGACTTACGAGCAGTACTTC.

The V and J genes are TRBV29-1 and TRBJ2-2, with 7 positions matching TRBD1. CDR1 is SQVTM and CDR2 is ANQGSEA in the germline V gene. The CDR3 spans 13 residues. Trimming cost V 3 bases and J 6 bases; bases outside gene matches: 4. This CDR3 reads CSVDFTGAGELFF. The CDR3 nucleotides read TGCAGCGTTGACTTCACAGGGGCCGGGGAGCTGTTTTTT.

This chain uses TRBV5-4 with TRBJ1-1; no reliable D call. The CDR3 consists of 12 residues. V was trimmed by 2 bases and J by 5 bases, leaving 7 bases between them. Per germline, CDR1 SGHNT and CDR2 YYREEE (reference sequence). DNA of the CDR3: TGTGCCAGCAGCTTAGCCAGGACTGAAGCTTTCTTT. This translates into CASSLARTEAFF.

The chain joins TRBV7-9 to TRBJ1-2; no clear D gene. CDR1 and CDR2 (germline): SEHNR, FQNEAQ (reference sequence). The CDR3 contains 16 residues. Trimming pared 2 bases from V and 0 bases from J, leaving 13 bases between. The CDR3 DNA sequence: TGTGCCAGCAGCTTATCTGACGGCACAGCTAACTATGGCTACACCTTC. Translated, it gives CASSLSDGTANYGYTF. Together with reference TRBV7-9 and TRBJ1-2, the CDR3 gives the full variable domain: DTGVSQNPRHKITKRGQNVTFRCDPISEHNRLYWYRQTLGQGPEFLTYFQNEAQLEKSRLLSDRFSAERPKGSFSTLEIQRTEQGDSAMYLCASSLSDGTANYGYTFGSGTRLTVV.